The rows below give T cell receptor beta chains drawn from one sample of a study of T cells in Graves' hyperthyroidism and ophthalmopathy. In TCRdb, the multiplex PCR reads were re-called with MiXCR into one record per CDR3 protein. The sample consists of fewer than 550,000 distinct CDR3 sequences, around 24% of them appearing once. Sequenced: blood. The receptors were gathered from a woman aged 25 to 39 with Graves' ophthalmopathy. Each CDR3 is given with its conserved first and last residue. The order of the fields is clone size, V gene, D gene, J gene, CDR3 protein, CDR3 DNA. D genes are given only for firm matches. Size values are once, few and many counts, or a class for expanded clones, and some rows have none.

clone size: many
V gene: TRBV19
D gene: TRBD1
J gene: TRBJ2-2
CDR3 protein: CASFPGGTNTGELFF
CDR3 DNA: TGTGCCAGTTTTCCAGGGGGCACGAACACCGGGGAGCTGTTTTTT

clone size: many
V gene: TRBV6-1
D gene: TRBD1
J gene: TRBJ2-7
CDR3 protein: CASSLDRIVYEQYF
CDR3 DNA: TGTGCCAGCAGTCTGGACAGGATCGTCTACGAGCAGTACTTC

clone size: many
V gene: TRBV3-1
D gene: .
J gene: TRBJ1-1
CDR3 protein: CASSQALRDTEAFF
CDR3 DNA: TGTGCCAGCAGCCAAGCCTTACGGGACACTGAAGCTTTCTTT

clone size: few
V gene: TRBV28
D gene: .
J gene: TRBJ1-2
CDR3 protein: CASSSLPGIYGYTF
CDR3 DNA: TGTGCCAGCAGCTCCCTGCCAGGGATCTATGGCTACACCTTC

clone size: many
V gene: TRBV11-2
D gene: TRBD2
J gene: TRBJ2-3
CDR3 protein: CASSRDSGGVRLTQYF
CDR3 DNA: TGTGCCAGCAGCCGAGACAGCGGGGGGGTAAGGTTGACGCAGTATTTT

clone size: few
V gene: TRBV29-1
D gene: .
J gene: TRBJ1-1
CDR3 protein: CSFDSRNTEAFF
CDR3 DNA: TGCAGCTTTGACAGCCGGAACACTGAAGCTTTCTTT

clone size: .
V gene: TRBV6-2/TRBV6-3
D gene: .
J gene: TRBJ2-2
CDR3 protein: CASSYSIWGLSAPGELFF
CDR3 DNA: TGTGCCAGCAGTTACTCGATTTGGGGGCTATCCGCTCCCGGGGAGCTGTTTTTT

clone size: many
V gene: TRBV6-1
D gene: TRBD1
J gene: TRBJ1-1
CDR3 protein: CASSEGTGKRVTFF
CDR3 DNA: TGTGCCAGCAGTGAAGGGACAGGGAAGCGGGTGACTTTCTTT

clone size: many
V gene: TRBV6-2/TRBV6-3
D gene: .
J gene: TRBJ2-7
CDR3 protein: CASSYSWGAYEQYF
CDR3 DNA: TGTGCCAGCAGTTACTCCTGGGGTGCCTACGAGCAGTACTTC

clone size: .
V gene: TRBV12-3/TRBV12-4
D gene: .
J gene: TRBJ1-5
CDR3 protein: CASKLSGEDNQPQHF
CDR3 DNA: TGTGCCAGCAAGCTATCAGGGGAGGACAATCAGCCCCAGCATTTT

clone size: many
V gene: TRBV12-3/TRBV12-4
D gene: .
J gene: TRBJ1-1
CDR3 protein: CASTESWATEAFF
CDR3 DNA: TGTGCCAGCACCGAAAGCTGGGCGACTGAAGCTTTCTTT

clone size: few
V gene: TRBV12-3/TRBV12-4
D gene: .
J gene: TRBJ2-2
CDR3 protein: CASSFSGGRTTYSGELFF
CDR3 DNA: TGTGCCAGCAGTTTTTCTGGGGGGAGGACCACCTATTCGGGGGAGCTGTTTTTT

clone size: many
V gene: TRBV20-1
D gene: .
J gene: TRBJ2-5
CDR3 protein: CSARGGETQYF
CDR3 DNA: TGCAGCGCTCGAGGGGGGGAGACCCAGTACTTC

clone size: .
V gene: TRBV18
D gene: TRBD1
J gene: TRBJ2-2
CDR3 protein: CASSLGQGTTGELFF
CDR3 DNA: TGTGCCAGCTCACTCGGACAGGGAACAACCGGGGAGCTGTTTTTT

clone size: .
V gene: TRBV15
D gene: .
J gene: TRBJ2-7
CDR3 protein: CATSRGRGSSYEQYF
CDR3 DNA: TGTGCCACCAGCAGAGGCAGGGGATCGAGCTACGAGCAGTACTTC

clone size: .
V gene: TRBV11-1
D gene: TRBD2
J gene: TRBJ2-7
CDR3 protein: CASSGGGLAGTYEQYF
CDR3 DNA: TGTGCCAGCAGCGGAGGGGGACTAGCGGGGACTTACGAGCAGTACTTC

clone size: many
V gene: TRBV12-3/TRBV12-4
D gene: .
J gene: TRBJ2-7
CDR3 protein: CASSETGPSYEQYF
CDR3 DNA: TGTGCCAGCAGTGAAACAGGGCCCTCCTACGAGCAGTACTTC

clone size: .
V gene: TRBV6-4
D gene: .
J gene: TRBJ1-6
CDR3 protein: CASRGHNSPLHF
CDR3 DNA: TGTGCCAGCAGGGGTCATAATTCACCCCTCCACTTT

clone size: many
V gene: TRBV15
D gene: TRBD1
J gene: TRBJ2-5
CDR3 protein: CATSGRTGVMETQYF
CDR3 DNA: TGTGCCACCAGCGGTCGGACAGGGGTGATGGAGACCCAGTACTTC

clone size: many
V gene: TRBV5-1
D gene: .
J gene: TRBJ2-7
CDR3 protein: CASSRDATYEQYF
CDR3 DNA: TGCGCCAGCAGCAGGGACGCGACCTACGAGCAGTACTTC

clone size: many
V gene: TRBV6-2/TRBV6-3
D gene: .
J gene: TRBJ1-1
CDR3 protein: CASSGLEADTEAFF
CDR3 DNA: TGTGCCAGCAGCGGCCTAGAAGCCGATACTGAAGCTTTCTTT

clone size: many
V gene: TRBV9
D gene: .
J gene: TRBJ1-1
CDR3 protein: CASSVIAGEGTEAFF
CDR3 DNA: TGTGCCAGCAGCGTAATCGCAGGGGAGGGCACTGAAGCTTTCTTT

clone size: many
V gene: TRBV5-1
D gene: .
J gene: TRBJ2-7
CDR3 protein: CASSAYWKSVFSYEQYF
CDR3 DNA: TGCGCCAGCAGCGCCTACTGGAAGAGCGTTTTCTCCTACGAGCAGTACTTC

clone size: many
V gene: TRBV12-3/TRBV12-4
D gene: .
J gene: TRBJ1-3
CDR3 protein: CASTKGDRSSGNTIYF
CDR3 DNA: TGTGCCAGCACAAAGGGAGACAGGAGCTCTGGAAACACCATATATTTT

clone size: .
V gene: TRBV15
D gene: .
J gene: TRBJ1-1
CDR3 protein: CATSRGQEKMNTEAFF
CDR3 DNA: TGTGCCACCAGCAGAGGACAGGAGAAAATGAACACTGAAGCTTTCTTT

clone size: .
V gene: TRBV5-6
D gene: .
J gene: TRBJ1-1
CDR3 protein: CASSNGFGFATEAFF
CDR3 DNA: TGTGCCAGCAGCAACGGATTCGGGTTTGCCACTGAAGCTTTCTTT

clone size: many
V gene: TRBV7-6
D gene: TRBD1
J gene: TRBJ1-1
CDR3 protein: CASSLERLDRYRVTEAFF
CDR3 DNA: TGTGCCAGCAGCTTAGAGAGGCTGGACAGGTATCGTGTCACTGAAGCTTTCTTT

clone size: many
V gene: TRBV27
D gene: TRBD1
J gene: TRBJ1-6
CDR3 protein: CASSLSRTGVRGSPLHF
CDR3 DNA: TGTGCCAGCAGTTTATCGAGGACAGGGGTCCGCGGTTCACCCCTCCACTTT

clone size: .
V gene: TRBV28
D gene: .
J gene: TRBJ2-5
CDR3 protein: CASSFASSQTQYF
CDR3 DNA: TGTGCCAGCAGTTTTGCTAGCAGTCAGACCCAGTACTTC

clone size: .
V gene: TRBV4-3
D gene: .
J gene: TRBJ2-7
CDR3 protein: CASSQYRNYEQYF
CDR3 DNA: TGCGCCAGCAGCCAATACAGGAACTACGAGCAGTACTTC

clone size: few
V gene: TRBV4-1
D gene: .
J gene: TRBJ1-1
CDR3 protein: CASSQGARGMNTEAFF
CDR3 DNA: TGCGCCAGCAGCCAAGGGGCCCGGGGAATGAACACTGAAGCTTTCTTT

clone size: .
V gene: TRBV7-8
D gene: .
J gene: TRBJ2-5
CDR3 protein: CASSLYRDSIETQYF
CDR3 DNA: TGTGCCAGCAGCTTATACAGGGATTCGATAGAGACCCAGTACTTC

clone size: few
V gene: TRBV6-5
D gene: TRBD2
J gene: TRBJ2-7
CDR3 protein: CASSPRGGTAYEQYF
CDR3 DNA: TGTGCCAGCAGTCCGCGGGGGGGCACCGCCTACGAGCAGTACTTC

clone size: many
V gene: TRBV6-5
D gene: TRBD1
J gene: TRBJ1-2
CDR3 protein: CASTDSPGGGYTF
CDR3 DNA: TGTGCCAGCACCGACTCCCCAGGGGGAGGCTACACCTTC

clone size: .
V gene: TRBV4-1
D gene: .
J gene: TRBJ2-7
CDR3 protein: CASSQGGREQYF
CDR3 DNA: TGCGCCAGCAGCCAAGGCGGACGCGAGCAGTACTTC

clone size: many
V gene: TRBV12-3/TRBV12-4
D gene: TRBD2
J gene: TRBJ2-5
CDR3 protein: CASSQGLAETQYF
CDR3 DNA: TGTGCCAGCAGCCAAGGACTAGCTGAGACCCAGTACTTC

clone size: many
V gene: TRBV5-1
D gene: TRBD1
J gene: TRBJ1-2
CDR3 protein: CASSKLPGQGGDGYTF
CDR3 DNA: TGCGCCAGCAGCAAACTGCCGGGACAGGGAGGCGATGGCTACACCTTC

clone size: .
V gene: TRBV7-3
D gene: .
J gene: TRBJ2-7
CDR3 protein: CASSQGPIYEQYF
CDR3 DNA: TGTGCCAGCAGCCAGGGCCCTATATACGAGCAGTACTTC

clone size: many
V gene: TRBV6-5
D gene: .
J gene: TRBJ1-2
CDR3 protein: CASSSLTGGNYGYTF
CDR3 DNA: TGTGCCAGCAGTTCCTTAACCGGGGGGAACTATGGCTACACCTTC

clone size: many
V gene: TRBV7-3
D gene: TRBD2
J gene: TRBJ2-3
CDR3 protein: CASSLMFASGGAGTDTQYF
CDR3 DNA: TGTGCCAGCAGCTTAATGTTTGCTAGCGGGGGGGCGGGCACAGATACGCAGTATTTT

clone size: many
V gene: TRBV27
D gene: TRBD1
J gene: TRBJ1-2
CDR3 protein: CASSSQDRVYGYTF
CDR3 DNA: TGTGCCAGCAGTTCACAAGACAGGGTCTATGGCTACACCTTC

clone size: .
V gene: TRBV4-1
D gene: .
J gene: TRBJ1-2
CDR3 protein: CASSQVTVSLDNNYGYTF
CDR3 DNA: TGCGCCAGCAGCCAAGTGACAGTTTCCCTTGACAATAACTATGGCTACACCTTC

clone size: once
V gene: TRBV28
D gene: .
J gene: TRBJ1-5
CDR3 protein: CASTRVYGQPQHF
CDR3 DNA: TGTGCCAGCACACGGGTTTACGGTCAGCCCCAGCATTTT

clone size: .
V gene: TRBV10-2
D gene: .
J gene: TRBJ1-1
CDR3 protein: CASSGRGRTEAFF
CDR3 DNA: TGCGCCAGCAGTGGGAGGGGTAGGACTGAAGCTTTCTTT

clone size: many
V gene: TRBV6-2/TRBV6-3
D gene: .
J gene: TRBJ1-2
CDR3 protein: CASSYLQANYGYTF
CDR3 DNA: TGTGCCAGCAGTTACCTGCAGGCGAACTATGGCTACACCTTC

clone size: once
V gene: TRBV6-2/TRBV6-3
D gene: TRBD2
J gene: TRBJ2-5
CDR3 protein: CASIGWGTSGPPREYF
CDR3 DNA: TGTGCCAGCATCGGTTGGGGGACTAGCGGGCCACCGAGGGAGTACTTC

clone size: .
V gene: TRBV12-3/TRBV12-4
D gene: TRBD2
J gene: TRBJ2-5
CDR3 protein: CASSLGIAGEGETQYF
CDR3 DNA: TGTGCCAGCAGTTTGGGAATAGCGGGCGAAGGGGAGACCCAGTACTTC

clone size: many
V gene: TRBV15
D gene: .
J gene: TRBJ2-6
CDR3 protein: CATSRDDSSGANVLTF
CDR3 DNA: TGTGCCACCAGCAGGGACGACAGTTCTGGGGCCAACGTCCTGACTTTC

clone size: .
V gene: TRBV6-1
D gene: .
J gene: TRBJ1-2
CDR3 protein: CASSEISQTNYGYTF
CDR3 DNA: TGTGCCAGCAGTGAGATCTCTCAGACTAACTATGGCTACACCTTC

clone size: .
V gene: TRBV7-8
D gene: .
J gene: TRBJ2-7
CDR3 protein: CASSPDTAYEQYF
CDR3 DNA: TGTGCCAGCAGCCCCGACACAGCCTACGAGCAGTACTTC

clone size: many
V gene: TRBV7-9
D gene: TRBD1
J gene: TRBJ1-2
CDR3 protein: CASSVGQGINGYTF
CDR3 DNA: TGTGCCAGCAGCGTTGGACAGGGAATCAATGGCTACACCTTC

clone size: many
V gene: TRBV20-1
D gene: TRBD2
J gene: TRBJ2-7
CDR3 protein: CSARGLAGVSYEQYF
CDR3 DNA: TGCAGTGCTAGAGGCCTAGCGGGGGTCTCCTACGAGCAGTACTTC

clone size: many
V gene: TRBV7-9
D gene: .
J gene: TRBJ1-2
CDR3 protein: CASSLAGGQHYGYTF
CDR3 DNA: TGTGCCAGCAGCTTAGCCGGCGGGCAGCACTATGGCTACACCTTC

clone size: few
V gene: TRBV6-2/TRBV6-3
D gene: TRBD1
J gene: TRBJ1-2
CDR3 protein: CASTRRGIYGYTF
CDR3 DNA: TGTGCCAGCACGCGCAGGGGGATCTATGGCTACACCTTC

clone size: many
V gene: TRBV4-1
D gene: .
J gene: TRBJ2-7
CDR3 protein: CASSQGMRSGQQYF
CDR3 DNA: TGCGCCAGCAGCCAAGGAATGCGGTCGGGACAGCAGTACTTC